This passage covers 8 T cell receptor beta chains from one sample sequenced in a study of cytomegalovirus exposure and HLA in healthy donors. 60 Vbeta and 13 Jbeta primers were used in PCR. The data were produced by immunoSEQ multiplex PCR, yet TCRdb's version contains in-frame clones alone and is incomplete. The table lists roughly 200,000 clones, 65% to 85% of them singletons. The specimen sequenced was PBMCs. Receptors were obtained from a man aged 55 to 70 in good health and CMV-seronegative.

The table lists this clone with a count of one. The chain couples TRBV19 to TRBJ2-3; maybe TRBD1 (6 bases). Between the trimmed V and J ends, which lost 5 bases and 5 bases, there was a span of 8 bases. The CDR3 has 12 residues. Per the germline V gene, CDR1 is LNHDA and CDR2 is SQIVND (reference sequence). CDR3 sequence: CASSYREDTQYF. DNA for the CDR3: TGTGCCAGTAGTTACAGGGAAGATACGCAGTATTTT.

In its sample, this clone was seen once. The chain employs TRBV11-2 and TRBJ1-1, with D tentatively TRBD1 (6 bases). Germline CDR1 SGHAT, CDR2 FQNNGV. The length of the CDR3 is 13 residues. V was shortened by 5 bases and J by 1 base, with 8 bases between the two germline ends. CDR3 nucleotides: TGTGCCAGCAGCGGCAGGGGGAACACTGAAGCTTTCTTT. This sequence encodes CASSGRGNTEAFF.

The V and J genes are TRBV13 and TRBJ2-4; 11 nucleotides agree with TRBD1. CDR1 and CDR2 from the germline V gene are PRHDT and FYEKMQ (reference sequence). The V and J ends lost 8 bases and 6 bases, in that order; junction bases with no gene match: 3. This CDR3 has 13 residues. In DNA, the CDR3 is TGTGCCAGCGGGACAGGGGGTCGAAACATTCAGTACTTC. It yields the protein CASGTGGRNIQYF.

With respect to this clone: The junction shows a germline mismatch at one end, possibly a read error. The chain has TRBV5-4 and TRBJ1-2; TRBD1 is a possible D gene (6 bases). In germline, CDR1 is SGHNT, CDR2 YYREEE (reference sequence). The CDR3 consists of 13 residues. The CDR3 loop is CASSLTGNYGYPF. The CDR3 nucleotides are TGTGCCAGCAGCTTGACAGGGAACTATGGCTACCCCTTC.

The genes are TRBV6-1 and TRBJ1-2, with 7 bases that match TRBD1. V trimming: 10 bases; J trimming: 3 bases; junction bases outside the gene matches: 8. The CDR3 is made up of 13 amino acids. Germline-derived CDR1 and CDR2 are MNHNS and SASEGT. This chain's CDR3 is CATQPDRDYGYTF. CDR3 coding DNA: TGTGCCACCCAGCCCGACAGGGACTATGGCTACACCTTC.

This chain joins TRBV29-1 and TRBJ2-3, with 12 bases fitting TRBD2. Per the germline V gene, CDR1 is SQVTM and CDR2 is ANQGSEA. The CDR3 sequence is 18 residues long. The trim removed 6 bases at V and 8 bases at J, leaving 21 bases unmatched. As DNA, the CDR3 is TGCAGCGTCCAGGGGCTAGCGGGGGGGTCCGCTCACGGGGGTACGCAGTATTTT. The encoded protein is CSVQGLAGGSAHGGTQYF.

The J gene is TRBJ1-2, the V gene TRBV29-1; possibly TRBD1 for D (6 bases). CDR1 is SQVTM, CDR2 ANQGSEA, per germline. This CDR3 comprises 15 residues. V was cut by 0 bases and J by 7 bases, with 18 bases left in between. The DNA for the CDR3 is TGCAGCGTTGAAGATCGGGGGGGCCGTTTCCCTGGCTACACCTTC. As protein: CSVEDRGGRFPGYTF. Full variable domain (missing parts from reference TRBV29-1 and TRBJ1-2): SAVISQKPSRDICQRGTSLTIQCQVDSQVTMMFWYRQQPGQSLTLIATANQGSEATYESGFVIDKFPISRPNLTFSTLTVSNMSPEDSSIYLCSVEDRGGRFPGYTFGSGTRLTVV.

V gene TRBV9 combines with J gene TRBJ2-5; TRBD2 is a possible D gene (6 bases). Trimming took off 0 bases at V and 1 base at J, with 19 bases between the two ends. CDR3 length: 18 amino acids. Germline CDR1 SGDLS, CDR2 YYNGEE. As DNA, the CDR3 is TGTGCCAGCAGCGTAGGGGGAACGTGGGACTTCCTCCAAGAGACCCAGTACTTC. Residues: CASSVGGTWDFLQETQYF.